The source of this T cell receptor beta chain is a study of blood T cell repertoires in COVID-19. Study context: Samples came from the United States, Italy and Spain, spanning acute and convalescent COVID-19.

Study processing details: Reference gene primer amplification gave nucleated cell count estimates. Sequenced by immunoSEQ multiplex PCR; TCRdb stores in-frame clones only, minus some. V and J calls plus clone size are reproduced from that table; the DNA served to infer D and trimming. The data contain nearly 350,000 clones, 80% to 90% of them singletons. CDR1 is LNHDA, CDR2 SQIVND, per germline (reference sequence). Trimming took 4 bases from V and 4 from J, leaving 13 bases between them. This CDR3 spans 14 amino acids. The sample comprised peripheral blood. The chain recombines TRBV19 with TRBJ1-2; D is perhaps TRBD1 (5 bases). The clonotype was recovered from a man aged 30-40 years with active or convalescent COVID-19. The CDR3 loop reads CASSRQGGSYGYTF. The CDR3 DNA is TGTGCCAGTAGTAGGCAGGGAGGATCCTATGGCTACACCTTC.